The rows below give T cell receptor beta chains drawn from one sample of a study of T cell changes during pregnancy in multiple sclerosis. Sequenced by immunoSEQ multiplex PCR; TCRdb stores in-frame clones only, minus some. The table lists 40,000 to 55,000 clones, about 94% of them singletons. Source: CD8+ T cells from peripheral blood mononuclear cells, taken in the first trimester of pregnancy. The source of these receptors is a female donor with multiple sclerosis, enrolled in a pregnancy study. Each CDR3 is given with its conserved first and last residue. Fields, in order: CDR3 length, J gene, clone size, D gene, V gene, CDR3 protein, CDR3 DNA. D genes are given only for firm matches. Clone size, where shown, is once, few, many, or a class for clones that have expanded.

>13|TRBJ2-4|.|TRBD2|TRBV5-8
CVGAGGLENIQYF
TGTGTTGGGGCGGGGGGCCTTGAGAACATTCAGTACTTC
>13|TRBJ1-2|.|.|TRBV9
CASSAQGIRGYTF
TGTGCCAGCAGCGCACAGGGAATTAGGGGCTACACCTTC
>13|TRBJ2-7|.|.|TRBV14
CASRQDGSGEQYF
TGTGCCAGCAGACAAGACGGGTCGGGCGAGCAGTACTTC
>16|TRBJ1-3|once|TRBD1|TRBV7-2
CASSYFLGTAGNTIYF
TGTGCCAGCAGCTATTTTTTAGGGACAGCCGGAAACACCATATATTTT
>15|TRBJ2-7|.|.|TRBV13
CASSLGLPSSYEQYF
TGTGCCAGCAGCCTGGGACTTCCAAGCTCCTACGAGCAGTACTTC
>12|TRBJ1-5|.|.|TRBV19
CASEGDNQPQHF
TGTGCCAGTGAGGGGGATAATCAGCCCCAGCATTTT
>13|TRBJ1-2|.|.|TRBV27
CASRVNSVDGYTF
TGTGCCAGCAGAGTCAACAGTGTTGATGGCTACACCTTC
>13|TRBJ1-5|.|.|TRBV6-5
CASSYSGGEPQHF
TGTGCCAGCAGTTACTCCGGGGGAGAGCCCCAGCATTTT
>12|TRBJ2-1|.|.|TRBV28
CASSLRDSHQFF
TGTGCCAGCAGTTTAAGGGACTCCCATCAGTTCTTC
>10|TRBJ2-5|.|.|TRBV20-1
CTPRAETQYF
TGCACTCCCAGGGCGGAGACCCAGTACTTC
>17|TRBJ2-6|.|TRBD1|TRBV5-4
CASSSTGSSSGANVLTF
TGTGCCAGCAGCTCGACAGGGAGCAGCTCTGGGGCCAACGTCCTGACTTTC
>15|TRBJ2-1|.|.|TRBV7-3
CASSLTPQAYNEQFF
TGTGCCAGCAGCTTAACACCGCAGGCCTACAATGAGCAGTTCTTC
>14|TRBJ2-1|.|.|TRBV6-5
CASSYSGGGNEQFF
TGTGCCAGCAGTTACTCGGGAGGGGGGAATGAGCAGTTCTTC
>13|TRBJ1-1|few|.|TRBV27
CASSLSGGHEAFF
TGTGCCAGCAGTTTATCGGGGGGGCATGAAGCTTTCTTT
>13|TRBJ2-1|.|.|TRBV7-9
CASSWAANNEQFF
TGTGCCAGCAGCTGGGCAGCCAACAATGAGCAGTTCTTC
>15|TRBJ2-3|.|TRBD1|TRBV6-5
CASSRGQGGTDTQYF
TGTGCCAGCAGCCGTGGACAGGGAGGCACAGATACGCAGTATTTT
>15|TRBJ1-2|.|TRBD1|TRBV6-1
CASSEEAGGTYGYTF
TGTGCCAGCAGTGAAGAGGCAGGGGGGACCTATGGCTACACCTTC
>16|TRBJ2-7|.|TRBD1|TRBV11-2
CASSSLPGQGNYEQYF
TGTGCCAGCAGCTCATTGCCGGGACAGGGGAACTACGAGCAGTACTTC
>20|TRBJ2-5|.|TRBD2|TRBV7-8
CASSWSGDRRLAGNQETQYF
TGTGCCAGCAGCTGGTCCGGGGACAGGCGACTAGCGGGGAACCAAGAGACCCAGTACTTC
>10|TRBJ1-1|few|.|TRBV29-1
CSVAGDEAFF
TGCAGCGTGGCAGGGGATGAAGCTTTCTTT
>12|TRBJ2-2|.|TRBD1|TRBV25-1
CATRQGAGELFF
TGTGCCACGAGACAGGGGGCCGGGGAGCTGTTTTTT
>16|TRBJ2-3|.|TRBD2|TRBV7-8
CASSSNRLAGTDTQYF
TGTGCCAGCAGCAGTAACAGGCTAGCGGGGACAGATACGCAGTATTTT
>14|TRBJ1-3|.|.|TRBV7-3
CASSTDSSGNTIYF
TGTGCCAGCAGCACGGACAGCTCTGGAAACACCATATATTTT
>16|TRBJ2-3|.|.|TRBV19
CASSIRGSLITDTQYF
TGTGCCAGTAGTATAAGGGGCAGCCTCATCACAGATACGCAGTATTTT
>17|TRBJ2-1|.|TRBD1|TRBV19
CASSIVLKGGGVNEQFF
TGTGCCAGTAGTATAGTACTTAAAGGGGGCGGTGTCAATGAGCAGTTCTTC
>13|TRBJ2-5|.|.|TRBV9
CASSAGDLETQYF
TGTGCCAGCAGCGCGGGAGACTTGGAGACCCAGTACTTC
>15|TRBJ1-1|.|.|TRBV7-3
CASSLTSGGDGEAFF
TGTGCCAGCAGCTTAACGTCAGGAGGGGACGGTGAAGCTTTCTTT
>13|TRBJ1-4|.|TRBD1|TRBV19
CASLGGYAEKLFF
TGTGCCAGTTTAGGGGGCTACGCTGAAAAACTGTTTTTT
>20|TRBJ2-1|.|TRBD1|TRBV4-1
CASSQTLGDRVERSYNEQFF
TGCGCCAGCAGCCAAACATTGGGGGACAGGGTAGAAAGGTCCTACAATGAGCAGTTCTTC
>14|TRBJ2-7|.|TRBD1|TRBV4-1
CASSLDRGAYEQYF
TGCGCCAGCAGCCTAGACAGGGGAGCCTACGAGCAGTACTTC
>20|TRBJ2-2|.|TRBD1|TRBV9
CASSVEQRKRGDRGAGELFF
TGTGCCAGCAGCGTAGAGCAGAGGAAAAGGGGGGACAGGGGGGCCGGGGAGCTGTTTTTT
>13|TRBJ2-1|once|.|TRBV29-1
CSVDGGVYNEQFF
TGCAGCGTTGACGGAGGCGTGTACAATGAGCAGTTCTTC
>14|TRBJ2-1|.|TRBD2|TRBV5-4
CASSPGLVSDEQFF
TGTGCCAGCAGCCCCGGACTAGTTAGCGATGAGCAGTTCTTC
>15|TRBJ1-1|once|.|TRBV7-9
CASSSYRTKNTEAFF
TGTGCCAGCAGCTCCTACCGGACAAAGAACACTGAAGCTTTCTTT
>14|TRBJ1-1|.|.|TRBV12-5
CASNGVDRNTEAFF
TGTGCTAGTAATGGAGTGGATAGGAACACTGAAGCTTTCTTT
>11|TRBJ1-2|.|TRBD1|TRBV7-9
CASSPGTAETF
TGTGCCAGCAGCCCCGGGACAGCCGAAACCTTC
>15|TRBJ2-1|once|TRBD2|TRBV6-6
CASSYFPGGGNEQFF
TGTGCCAGCAGTTACTTCCCCGGGGGGGGGAATGAGCAGTTCTTC
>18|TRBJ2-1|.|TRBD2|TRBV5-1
CASSLMLAGGFSYNEQFF
TGCGCCAGCAGCTTGATGCTAGCGGGCGGATTCTCCTACAATGAGCAGTTCTTC
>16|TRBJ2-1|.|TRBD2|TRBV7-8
CASSLPPGEGTNEQFF
TGTGCCAGCAGCTTACCCCCTGGGGAGGGAACGAATGAGCAGTTCTTC
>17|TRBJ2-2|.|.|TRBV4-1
CASSQDGLDSNTGELFF
TGCGCCAGCAGCCAAGACGGACTCGACTCGAACACCGGGGAGCTGTTTTTT
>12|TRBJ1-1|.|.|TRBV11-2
CASSLSNTEAFF
TGTGCCAGCAGCCTCTCTAACACTGAAGCTTTCTTT
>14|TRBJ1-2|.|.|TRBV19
CASSIGDTNYGYTF
TGTGCCAGTAGTATAGGGGACACCAACTATGGCTACACCTTC